These 27 T cell receptor beta chains share one sample of origin, sequenced in a study of beta chain features in type 1 diabetes (dated by TCRdb to the late 2010s). The receptor library was made with the immunoSEQ multiplex PCR assay. The High Capacity cDNA Reverse Transcription Kit was used to reverse transcribe all of the isolated RNA, meaning that expressed TCRB transcripts were what got sequenced. Entries here come from immuneACCESS through TCRdb and include only in-frame sequences with V and J called. Some clones fail to appear in such tables; in the studies checked, an unresolved V gene covers under half of the shortfall, and the cause of the remainder is unknown. A total of approximately 120,000 clones appear in this sample, 40% of them only once. 0.06% to 0.075% of the sample is taken by the ten largest. The sequencing input was stem cell memory CD4+ T cells from blood. The cell subset or site label, as the study defines it: stem cell-like memory CD4+ T cells. Every receptor here comes from a woman under 30 in good health.

The chain is built from TRBV18 and TRBJ2-3; TRBD1 agrees at 10 bases. Germline lookup yields CDR1 KGHSH and CDR2 LQKENI. The CDR3 runs to 18 residues. J was trimmed by 4 bases and V by 3 bases; bases with no gene match: 13. For the CDR3, the DNA is TGTGCCAGCTCACCGTTCCTGCCCGGGACAGGGGCAGCAGATACGCAGTATTTT. This encodes CASSPFLPGTGAADTQYF. Drawing the rest from reference TRBV18 and TRBJ2-3, the complete variable domain is NAGVMQNPRHLVRRRGQEARLRCSPMKGHSHVYWYRQLPEEGLKFMVYLQKENIIDESGMPKERFSAEFPKEGPSILRIQQVVRGDSAAYFCASSPFLPGTGAADTQYFGPGTRLTVL.

This clone appeared a single time. This chain joins TRBV6-5 and TRBJ2-7; 9 nucleotides agree with TRBD2. The CDR3 loop spans 15 amino acids. CDR1 is MNHEY and CDR2 is SVGAGI in the germline V gene. V was pared by 0 bases and J by 6 bases, with 6 bases of the junction left unmatched. CDR3 sequence reads: CASSYSFAGGFEQYF. The CDR3 DNA reads TGTGCCAGCAGTTACTCGTTTGCGGGAGGGTTCGAGCAGTACTTC.

The genes are TRBV7-3 and TRBJ2-3; no reliable D call. Per germline, CDR1 SGHTA and CDR2 FQGTGA. Trimming pared 4 bases from V and 6 bases from J, leaving 17 bases between. This CDR3 has 15 amino acids. The CDR3 DNA reads TGTGCCAGCAGCTCCGAGTCCTTCAACGCGGATACGCAGTATTTT. Translating gives CASSSESFNADTQYF.

This clone was observed a handful of times. CDR3 DNA sequence: TGTGCCAGCAGTGAGTCGGGTTGGAGGGGGCCCAATCAGCCCCAGCATTTT. Its translation: CASSESGWRGPNQPQHF. The chain has TRBV25-1 and TRBJ1-5; TRBD1 aligns across 7 bases. Trimming removed 3 bases from V and 3 bases from J; junction bases left unmatched: 11. Germline V lookup: CDR1 MGHDK, CDR2 SYGVNS. The CDR3 has 17 amino acids.

The chain combines TRBV4-3 with TRBJ2-2; 11 bases line up with TRBD2. The V gene end was trimmed by 2 bases and the J gene end by 5 bases; junction bases not matched to a gene: 10. The CDR3 has 18 residues. CDR1 and CDR2 from the germline V gene are LGHNA and YSLEER. CDR3 loop: CASSQPYLAGGPTGELFF. CDR3 nucleotides: TGCGCCAGCAGCCAACCTTACCTAGCGGGGGGTCCAACCGGGGAGCTGTTTTTT.

This clone was detected a few times. The rearrangement joins TRBV6-5 to TRBJ2-7, with 11 bases fitting TRBD1. The CDR3 has 16 amino acids. With 0 bases clipped from V and 4 bases from J, the junction kept 5 bases outside the gene matches. Germline lookup yields CDR1 MNHEY and CDR2 SVGAGI. The CDR3 coding sequence is TGTGCCAGCAGTTACTCGTGGGACAGGGGGGAATACGAGCAGTACTTC. Its protein product is CASSYSWDRGEYEQYF.

Only a few counts were recorded for this clone. V is TRBV18 and J is TRBJ2-1; D remains ambiguous. CDR1 KGHSH and CDR2 LQKENI come from the germline V gene. Trimming took off 0 bases at V and 6 bases at J, with 6 bases between the two ends. There are 13 residues in the CDR3. Here the CDR3 reads CASSPPSRNEQFF. CDR3 nucleotides: TGTGCCAGCTCACCACCGTCCCGCAATGAGCAGTTCTTC.

For this clone: An end of the junction does not agree with germline; a read error may underlie this. The V call is TRBV7-7, the J call TRBJ2-2, with 9 bases matching TRBD2. The CDR3 length is 17 residues. CDR1 is SSHAT, CDR2 FNYEAQ, per germline (reference sequence). In DNA, the CDR3 is TGTGCTAGCAGCCCCCTTAGCGGGAGCCCCAGCACCGGGGAGCTGTTTTTT. Amino acids: CASSPLSGSPSTGELFF.

V usage is TRBV6-5 and J usage is TRBJ2-4; possibly TRBD1 for D (6 bases). V gave up 0 bases and J gave up 6 bases, with 9 bases separating them. Germline-derived CDR1 and CDR2 are MNHEY and SVGAGI. The CDR3 is 14 amino acids. The CDR3 DNA follows: TGTGCCAGCAGTTACTCCGGACAGCTAAACATTCAGTACTTC. This sequence encodes CASSYSGQLNIQYF.

This CDR3 is CASSPLDRVQYEQYF. The CDR3 DNA follows: TGTGCCAGCAGTCCCCTCGACAGGGTTCAATACGAGCAGTACTTC. This chain joins TRBV28 and TRBJ2-7; 7 bases line up with TRBD1. The CDR3 has 15 amino acids. Germline lookup yields CDR1 MDHEN and CDR2 SYDVKM. J gave up 4 bases and V 5 bases, and 11 bases lay outside the gene matches.

This clone has more than one count but fewer than ten. The chain carries TRBV4-3 and TRBJ2-1; 12 bases line up with TRBD2. Germline V gene sequence: CDR1 LGHNA, CDR2 YSLEER. Trimming cost V 0 bases and J 5 bases; bases outside gene matches: 8. CDR3 length: 18 amino acids. CDR3 bases: TGCGCCAGCAGCCAAGATTTCCTGCTAGCGGGAGGGAACAATGAGCAGTTCTTC. Translated: CASSQDFLLAGGNNEQFF.

V usage is TRBV6-5 and J usage is TRBJ2-3, with 7 bases lining up with TRBD2. CDR1 and CDR2 from the germline V gene are MNHEY and SVGAGI. The CDR3 sequence is 15 residues long. The V segment lost 7 bases and the J segment 2 bases; nucleotides outside the gene matches: 9. CDR3: CASNPGGGFTDTQYF. In nucleotides, the CDR3 is TGTGCCAGCAATCCTGGGGGGGGGTTCACAGATACGCAGTATTTT.

The V and J genes are TRBV7-9 and TRBJ1-3; 9 bases map to TRBD1. The V gene end was trimmed by 3 bases and the J gene end by 7 bases; junction bases not matched to a gene: 7. The CDR3 consists of 15 residues. Germline V lookup: CDR1 SEHNR, CDR2 FQNEAQ (reference sequence). The CDR3 nucleotides are TGTGCCAGCAGCTTCGGGACAGGGATTTTCAACACCATATATTTT. This encodes CASSFGTGIFNTIYF.

The genes are TRBV10-2 and TRBJ1-5; no definite D call. V lost 3 bases to trimming and J lost 6 bases, with 18 bases between them. CDR1 WSHSY and CDR2 SAAADI come from the germline V gene. The CDR3 length is 16 residues. The CDR3 DNA reads as TGCGCCAGCAGTGAACGGAGGGTCAGGTTTTTTCAGCCCCAGCATTTT. Translation gives CASSERRVRFFQPQHF.

This clone has just a few counts. The genes are TRBV23-1 and TRBJ2-7; 11 positions match TRBD2. TRBV23-1 is marked as an open reading frame, function uncertain. This CDR3 comprises 18 residues. With V trimmed by 6 bases and J by 1 base, 14 bases remained unmatched. The CDR3 sequence is CASSQRFSGGEESYEQYF. In nucleotides, the CDR3 is TGCGCCAGCAGCCAACGGTTTAGCGGGGGGGAGGAATCCTACGAGCAGTACTTC.

Only a few counts were recorded for this clone. This rearrangement joins TRBV19 to TRBJ1-2; D might be TRBD1 (6 bases). There are 15 residues in the CDR3. Trimming pared 7 bases from V and 0 bases from J, leaving 15 bases between. Germline CDR1 is LNHDA and CDR2 is SQIVND (reference sequence). Here the CDR3 DNA reads TGTGCCAGTACCACGGGACACCCGCCTAACTATGGCTACACCTTC. Translated: CASTTGHPPNYGYTF.

This clone has just a few counts. The chain carries TRBV6-5 and TRBJ2-5; 7 bases agree with TRBD2. CDR3 length: 16 amino acids. Germline lookup yields CDR1 MNHEY and CDR2 SVGAGI. V lost 2 bases to trimming and J lost 4 bases; unmatched junction nucleotides: 10. In nucleotides, the CDR3 is TGTGCCAGCAGTTACAACCAGCGGGGCGGTTCAGAGACCCAGTACTTC. The encoded protein is CASSYNQRGGSETQYF.

This clone was counted only a few times. The chain combines TRBV28 with TRBJ2-1, with 12 bases lining up with TRBD2. Losses at the gene ends were 2 bases for V and 3 bases for J; bases not matched to a gene: 2. The CDR3 runs 16 residues. CDR1 is MDHEN and CDR2 is SYDVKM in the germline V gene. Here the CDR3 DNA reads TGTGCCAGCAGTTTAGTGACTAGCGGGAGCTACAATGAGCAGTTCTTC. Amino acid sequence: CASSLVTSGSYNEQFF.

The chain links TRBV19 to TRBJ2-3; D is uncertain. V was pared by 0 bases and J by 4 bases, with 2 bases between. The length of the CDR3 is 12 residues. Germline V gene sequence: CDR1 LNHDA, CDR2 SQIVND (reference sequence). CDR3 sequence: CASSIDADTQYF. CDR3 in DNA: TGTGCCAGTAGTATAGACGCAGATACGCAGTATTTT.

This clone was detected a few times. The rearrangement links TRBV4-2 to TRBJ2-2; 7 nucleotides match TRBD2. Germline V CDR1 and CDR2: LGHNA, YNFKEQ. J lost 4 bases, V lost 4 bases, and 6 bases had no gene match. The CDR3 extends over 15 amino acids. As DNA, the CDR3 is TGTGCCAGCAGCCCCGCGGGAGCGAGCACCGGGGAGCTGTTTTTT. Amino acids: CASSPAGASTGELFF.

The CDR3 spells CASAGLAGGPYEQYF. DNA of the CDR3: TGTGCCAGCGCGGGGCTAGCGGGAGGACCCTACGAGCAGTACTTC. V is TRBV28 and J is TRBJ2-7; 11 bases are a match to TRBD2. This CDR3 comprises 15 residues. Germline-derived CDR1 and CDR2 are MDHEN and SYDVKM. The V segment lost 8 bases and the J segment 2 bases; nucleotides outside the gene matches: 8.

The chain carries TRBV6-1 and TRBJ2-7; D is perhaps TRBD2 (6 bases). CDR1 and CDR2 (germline): MNHNS, SASEGT. With 0 bases removed from V and 7 bases from J, the gap between germline ends came to 13 bases. CDR3 length: 14 residues. This chain's CDR3 is CASSEAGGKSEQYF. Written as DNA, the CDR3 is TGTGCCAGCAGTGAAGCGGGAGGAAAGAGTGAGCAGTACTTC.

This clone was recorded a few times. The J gene is TRBJ1-1, the V gene TRBV28; maybe TRBD1 (6 bases). Trimming left V 8 bases short and J 5 bases short, with 18 bases between. This CDR3 comprises 14 residues. Germline loops: CDR1 MDHEN, CDR2 SYDVKM. The CDR3 spells CASAAGAGRTEAFF. CDR3 nucleotides: TGTGCCAGCGCCGCAGGGGCAGGAAGGACTGAAGCTTTCTTT.

The chain links TRBV18 to TRBJ1-5, with D unclear. The germline V and J ends were trimmed by 3 bases and 3 bases, with 15 bases remaining between them. The CDR3 totals 16 residues. CDR1 KGHSH and CDR2 LQKENI come from the germline V gene. CDR3 sequence reads: CASSPERHQANQPQHF. DNA for the CDR3: TGTGCCAGCTCACCGGAAAGACACCAAGCCAATCAGCCCCAGCATTTT.

This clone has just a few counts. The chain links TRBV7-7 to TRBJ2-3; tentative D call: TRBD1 (6 bases). Germline CDR1 SSHAT, CDR2 FNYEAQ (reference sequence). V was pared by 4 bases and J by 4 bases, with 18 bases between. This CDR3 comprises 16 residues. CDR3 DNA sequence: TGTGCCAGCAGCTCCTACCTGACAGGAGGAGCAGATACGCAGTATTTT. Amino acids: CASSSYLTGGADTQYF.

This clone was counted only a few times. The gene calls are TRBV15 and TRBJ1-5; possibly TRBD1 for D (5 bases). V lost 1 base and J 6 bases, leaving 7 bases between the germline ends. Germline CDR1 LNHNV, CDR2 YYDKDF (reference sequence). The CDR3 has 13 residues. Here the CDR3 DNA reads TGTGCCACCAGCAGAGCGGGGGTTCAGCCCCAGCATTTT. This codes for CATSRAGVQPQHF.

This clone was counted between two and nine times. The V and J genes are TRBV30 and TRBJ1-2; 7 positions agree with TRBD1. This CDR3 spans 13 amino acids. Germline loops: CDR1 GTSNPN, CDR2 SVGIG (reference sequence). J lost 4 bases, V lost 3 bases, and 5 bases had no gene match. The CDR3 DNA follows: TGTGCCTGGAGAGAGAACAGGGGCTATGGCTACACCTTC. Protein sequence: CAWRENRGYGYTF.